Shown below are 27 T cell receptor beta chains from a single sample sequenced in a study of blood T cell repertoires in COVID-19. This table comes from immunoSEQ multiplex PCR, and its TCRdb copy is limited to in-frame clones, with some not included. Of more than 250,000 clones listed, roughly 88% are singletons. Material for sequencing was peripheral blood. All receptors come from a woman between 25 and 40 years old with COVID-19, enrolled during active disease.

This rearrangement joins TRBV24-1 to TRBJ2-1; 10 nucleotides match TRBD2. Trimming removed 3 bases from V and 2 bases from J; junction bases left unmatched: 3. CDR1 KGHDR and CDR2 SFDVKD come from the germline V gene. The CDR3 is 16 amino acids. The CDR3 spells CATSDITSGAYNEQFF. CDR3 coding DNA: TGTGCCACCAGTGATATTACTAGCGGGGCCTACAATGAGCAGTTCTTC.

This clone came up once. The J gene is TRBJ2-2, the V gene TRBV10-2; 8 nucleotides line up with TRBD1. The CDR3 length is 16 residues. Germline V gives CDR1 WSHSY, CDR2 SAAADI. The ends lost 4 bases at V and 6 bases at J; junction bases unmatched: 10. The CDR3 bases are TGCGCCAGCAGTGGGAAAAGCAGGGGGCGCCCCGGGGAGCTGTTTTTT. Translation gives CASSGKSRGRPGELFF.

J is TRBJ1-5 and V is TRBV28; D remains unclear. Germline lookup yields CDR1 MDHEN and CDR2 SYDVKM. Trimming shortened V by 6 bases and J by 0 bases, and 3 bases separated the two germline ends. This CDR3 spans 12 amino acids. The CDR3 region has the DNA TGTGCCAGCAGCTATAGCAATCAGCCCCAGCATTTT. This gives the protein CASSYSNQPQHF.

This chain connects TRBV5-1 to TRBJ1-2; D is perhaps TRBD1 (5 bases). Per germline, CDR1 SGHRS and CDR2 YFSETQ. Trimming left V 0 bases short and J 4 bases short, with 13 bases between. The CDR3 has 15 residues. CDR3 sequence reads: CASSLGAQVIYGYTF. CDR3 DNA sequence: TGCGCCAGCAGCTTGGGAGCACAGGTGATCTATGGCTACACCTTC.

V and J are TRBV11-2 and TRBJ1-2, with TRBD1 as a possible D gene (5 bases). This CDR3 has 14 residues. Germline-derived CDR1 and CDR2 are SGHAT and FQNNGV. Trimming shortened V by 0 bases and J by 7 bases, and 12 bases separated the two germline ends. CDR3 loop: CASSLDGGRRGYTF. CDR3 bases: TGTGCCAGCAGCTTAGACGGGGGTCGGCGTGGCTACACCTTC.

V usage is TRBV9 and J usage is TRBJ1-3, with 7 bases identical to TRBD1. V dropped 4 bases and J dropped 0; count of bases not matched to a gene: 7. The germline V gene has CDR1 SGDLS and CDR2 YYNGEE. The length of the CDR3 is 16 residues. In DNA, the CDR3 is TGTGCCAGCAGCACCTGGACAGGCCTCTCTGGAAACACCATATATTTT. As protein: CASSTWTGLSGNTIYF.

V and J are TRBV13 and TRBJ2-1, with 7 bases that match TRBD2. The CDR3 has 15 residues. V lost 2 bases to trimming and J lost 2 bases; unmatched junction nucleotides: 3. Per germline, CDR1 PRHDT and CDR2 FYEKMQ (reference sequence). The CDR3 protein is CASSLKRGTYNEQFF. The CDR3 DNA reads as TGTGCCAGCAGCTTAAAGCGGGGCACCTACAATGAGCAGTTCTTC.

The rearrangement joins TRBV29-1 to TRBJ1-2; tentatively, D is TRBD1 (5 bases). The germline gives CDR1 SQVTM, CDR2 ANQGSEA. V dropped 4 bases and J dropped 3 bases, with 15 bases sitting between them. The CDR3 spans 14 residues. This CDR3 reads CSVGFPGFDYGYTF. Here the CDR3 DNA reads TGCAGCGTTGGTTTCCCAGGGTTTGACTATGGCTACACCTTC.

On this clone itself: One junction end disagrees with the germline gene, perhaps due to a read error. The V gene is TRBV19, the J gene TRBJ2-1; TRBD1 agrees at 9 bases. Looked up from germline, CDR1 is LNHDA and CDR2 is SQIVND (reference sequence). This CDR3 is 14 amino acids long. CDR3 loop: CASSVETGGHEQFF. Written as DNA, the CDR3 is TGTGCCAGTAGTGTAGAGACAGGGGGTCATGAGCAGTTCTTC.

The chain couples TRBV19 to TRBJ1-5; D gene uncertain. Germline V gene lookup returns CDR1 LNHDA and CDR2 SQIVND (reference sequence). The CDR3 totals 13 residues. Trimming left V 6 bases short and J 3 bases short, with 9 bases between. CDR3 nucleotides: TGTGCCAGTAGAGATCAGTACAATCAGCCCCAGCATTTT. Translated: CASRDQYNQPQHF. Full variable domain (missing parts from reference TRBV19 and TRBJ1-5): DGGITQSPKYLFRKEGQNVTLSCEQNLNHDAMYWYRQDPGQGLRLIYYSQIVNDFQKGDIAEGYSVSREKKESFPLTVTSAQKNPTAFYLCASRDQYNQPQHFGDGTRLSIL.

This chain joins TRBV18 and TRBJ2-2, with D perhaps matching TRBD2 (5 bases). V was shortened by 1 base and J by 6 bases, with 12 bases between the two germline ends. The CDR3 runs 15 residues. The germline V gene has CDR1 KGHSH and CDR2 LQKENI. The CDR3 reads CASSPLALGAGELFF. The CDR3 nucleotides read TGTGCCAGCTCACCACTTGCCCTCGGGGCCGGGGAGCTGTTTTTT.

This chain links TRBV12-5 with TRBJ2-7; D is ambiguous. Trimming shortened V by 5 bases and J by 6 bases, and 17 bases separated the two germline ends. CDR3 size: 14 residues. Germline V CDR1 and CDR2: LGHNT, FRNRAP. CDR3 sequence (DNA): TGTGCTAGTGGTCTCGACCTGCTAGATGGCGAGCAGTACGTC. It codes for CASGLDLLDGEQYV.

This clone was detected once. The chain employs TRBV6-6 and TRBJ2-7; 7 nucleotides line up with TRBD1. Germline assignment: CDR1 MNHNY and CDR2 SVGAGI (reference sequence). Trimming took 6 bases from V and 4 from J; bases not matched to a gene: 9. The CDR3 is made up of 14 amino acids. The DNA for the CDR3 is TGTGCCAGCAGCAAGGGGGCAAATCTATACGAGCAGTACTTC. Encoded protein: CASSKGANLYEQYF.

This rearrangement joins TRBV4-2 to TRBJ2-4; 9 bases are a match to TRBD1. This CDR3 has 19 amino acids. Trimming removed 0 bases from V and 2 bases from J; junction bases left unmatched: 11. Per the germline V gene, CDR1 is LGHNA and CDR2 is YNFKEQ. The CDR3 loop is CASSQDQQGAGGTKNIQYF. As DNA, the CDR3 is TGTGCCAGCAGCCAAGATCAACAGGGGGCTGGTGGAACCAAAAACATTCAGTACTTC.

V gene TRBV2 combines with J gene TRBJ1-1; perhaps TRBD1 as D (6 bases). V dropped 4 bases and J dropped 4 bases, with 10 bases sitting between them. The CDR3 has 13 residues. Germline V gene lookup returns CDR1 SNHLY and CDR2 FYNNEI. CDR3 in amino acids: CASSVTGFTEAFF. The CDR3 region has the DNA TGTGCCAGCAGTGTTACAGGGTTCACTGAAGCTTTCTTT.

This chain connects TRBV7-9 to TRBJ1-2; D might be TRBD1 (6 bases). Per germline, CDR1 SEHNR and CDR2 FQNEAQ (reference sequence). Trimming removed 4 bases at V and 1 base at J, with 16 bases between. CDR3 length: 16 residues. Written as DNA, the CDR3 is TGTGCCAGCAGCTATCACACAGGGAACCTTAACTATGGCTACACCTTC. Translating it yields CASSYHTGNLNYGYTF.

The rearrangement joins TRBV10-1 to TRBJ2-6; TRBD2 might be the D (6 bases). CDR1 and CDR2 from the germline V gene are WNHNN and SYGVQD (reference sequence). Between the trimmed V and J ends, which lost 4 bases and 3 bases, there was a span of 10 bases. This CDR3 is built from 15 residues. Here the CDR3 reads CASSGAGLGANVLTF. For the CDR3, the DNA is TGCGCCAGCAGTGGCGCGGGGCTTGGGGCCAACGTCCTGACTTTC.

The chain is built from TRBV30 and TRBJ1-1; D is undetermined. CDR1 and CDR2 (germline): GTSNPN, SVGIG (reference sequence). The CDR3 consists of 13 residues. With 1 base removed from V and 0 bases from J, the gap between germline ends came to 6 bases. CDR3 nucleotide sequence: TGTGCCTGGAGTGGCCCAGTGAACACTGAAGCTTTCTTT. Translating gives CAWSGPVNTEAFF.

V and J are TRBV6-5 and TRBJ1-2; no definite D call. Trimming left V 0 bases short and J 3 bases short, with 11 bases between. Germline V gives CDR1 MNHEY, CDR2 SVGAGI. There are 15 residues in the CDR3. The DNA for the CDR3 is TGTGCCAGCAGTTACTCGACGTCAGGCCACTATGGCTACACCTTC. It specifies CASSYSTSGHYGYTF.

The V call is TRBV2, the J call TRBJ1-3; D remains unclear. Germline V CDR1 and CDR2: SNHLY, FYNNEI. Trimming shortened V by 9 bases and J by 0 bases, and 9 bases separated the two germline ends. The CDR3 sequence is 13 residues long. CDR3: CASAGSSGNTIYF. The DNA for the CDR3 is TGTGCCAGTGCCGGGAGCTCTGGAAACACCATATATTTT.

This chain connects TRBV5-6 to TRBJ2-2; D unresolved. V lost 0 bases and J lost 4, with 7 bases in between. CDR1 is SGHDT and CDR2 is YYEEEE in the germline V gene. This CDR3 has 14 residues. Here the CDR3 reads CASSLGQSTGELFF. In DNA form, the CDR3 reads TGTGCCAGCAGCTTGGGCCAGTCCACCGGGGAGCTGTTTTTT. The full variable domain, completed using reference TRBV5-6 and TRBJ2-2, is DAGVTQSPTHLIKTRGQQVTLRCSPKSGHDTVSWYQQALGQGPQFIFQYYEEEERQRGNFPDRFSGHQFPNYSSELNVNALLLGDSALYLCASSLGQSTGELFFGEGSRLTVL.

The table lists this clone with a count of one. The genes are TRBV5-4 and TRBJ1-4, with 9 bases identical to TRBD1. CDR3 size: 15 residues. V was clipped by 4 bases and J by 3 bases; unmatched bases: 4. Germline values: CDR1 SGHNT, CDR2 YYREEE (reference sequence). The CDR3 nucleotides are TGTGCCAGCAGCAGTTGGACAGGGGCTAATGAAAAACTGTTTTTT. Amino acids: CASSSWTGANEKLFF.

This chain connects TRBV2 to TRBJ1-2; possible D gene TRBD1, 6 bases. There are 13 residues in the CDR3. V was shortened by 4 bases and J by 1 base, with 7 bases between the two germline ends. The germline V gene has CDR1 SNHLY and CDR2 FYNNEI. CDR3 bases: TGTGCCAGCAGTGCAGGGGTTAACTATGGCTACACCTTC. It yields the protein CASSAGVNYGYTF.

V gene TRBV29-1 combines with J gene TRBJ1-2; D unresolved. The germline CDR1 and CDR2 sequences are SQVTM and ANQGSEA. The CDR3 is 14 residues long. Trimming removed 2 bases at V and 2 bases at J, with 12 bases between. The CDR3 sequence: CSVELVYQNYGYTF. CDR3 bases: TGCAGCGTTGAACTCGTTTACCAGAACTATGGCTACACCTTC. The variable domain in full, completed from reference TRBV29-1 and TRBJ1-2, reads SAVISQKPSRDICQRGTSLTIQCQVDSQVTMMFWYRQQPGQSLTLIATANQGSEATYESGFVIDKFPISRPNLTFSTLTVSNMSPEDSSIYLCSVELVYQNYGYTFGSGTRLTVV.

This chain connects TRBV7-2 to TRBJ2-2; D not resolved. The CDR3 extends over 15 amino acids. Germline V gene lookup returns CDR1 SGHTA and CDR2 FQGNSA. Between the trimmed V and J ends, which lost 4 bases and 7 bases, there was a span of 16 bases. CDR3 region: CASSSPGSDGGELFF. The CDR3 nucleotides read TGTGCCAGCAGCTCCCCCGGGTCTGACGGCGGGGAGCTGTTTTTT.

The rearrangement uses TRBV14 and TRBJ2-2; unclear D gene. This CDR3 has 13 residues. Between the trimmed V and J ends, which lost 4 bases and 5 bases, there was a span of 8 bases. Looked up from germline, CDR1 is SGHDN and CDR2 is FVKESK. CDR3 in amino acids: CASSPLKTGELFF. The CDR3, as DNA: TGTGCCAGCAGCCCCCTAAAGACCGGGGAGCTGTTTTTT.

The genes are TRBV19 and TRBJ1-5; D possibly corresponds to TRBD1 (6 bases). In germline, CDR1 is LNHDA, CDR2 SQIVND (reference sequence). V lost 1 base to trimming and J lost 2 bases, with 12 bases between them. CDR3 length: 16 residues. The DNA for the CDR3 is TGTGCCAGTAGTATAGGGTTCAGGGGTGGCAATCAGCCCCAGCATTTT. Its translation: CASSIGFRGGNQPQHF.